The T cell receptor beta chain described here comes from a study of patients and donors after allogeneic stem cell transplantation. This clonotype came up a few times. TCRdb re-called the RT-PCR reads with MiXCR, one entry per CDR3 protein. In the table there are some 880,000 distinct CDR3 sequences, roughly 18% of which are singletons. The TCR comes from a human donor who was either an allogeneic HSCT recipient or a stem cell or donor lymphocyte infusion donor (not recorded which). It is not recorded whose cells these are; they may come from a transplant donor. Sequencing input: blood, either unsorted or a sorted T cell fraction (not recorded which).

The CDR3 sequence: CASSLTSGGPYNEQFF. CDR3 bases: TGCGCCAGCAGCTTGACTAGCGGGGGACCCTACAATGAGCAGTTCTTC. The chain employs TRBV5-1 and TRBJ2-1; 11 nucleotides agree with TRBD2. In germline, CDR1 is SGHRS, CDR2 YFSETQ. The CDR3 spans 16 residues. The V segment lost 1 base and the J segment 2 bases; nucleotides outside the gene matches: 2.